The 9 T cell receptor beta chains below all came from one sample that was sequenced in a study of blood T cell repertoires in COVID-19 (TCRdb year 2020). Libraries were made using the immunoSEQ multiplex PCR assay. In TCRdb, the immuneACCESS table is reduced to in-frame sequences with V and J assigned. These tables do not hold every clone; where another copy was compared, an unresolved V gene accounts for under half, and the others remain unexplained. The sample table contains some 150,000 clones; only one count was recorded for approximately 83% of them. The ten most abundant clones make up 6.5% to 9.5% of the sample. Sequences were obtained from peripheral blood. The receptors derive from a woman in her sixties with COVID-19, enrolled during active disease.

This clone was observed a handful of times. This chain links TRBV19 with TRBJ2-1, with D possibly TRBD1 on 6 matching bases. Germline V lookup: CDR1 LNHDA, CDR2 SQIVND (reference sequence). Trimming cost V 3 bases and J 1 base, with 16 bases left between them. This CDR3 contains 17 residues. CDR3 protein: CASSIVNPRGSYNEQFF. The CDR3 bases are TGTGCCAGTAGTATCGTAAATCCTAGGGGGTCCTACAATGAGCAGTTCTTC.

The chain joins TRBV5-4 to TRBJ1-1, with D tentatively TRBD1 (6 bases). The V and J ends lost 3 bases and 0 bases respectively, with 15 bases between them. The CDR3 sequence is 16 residues long. CDR1 and CDR2 from the germline V gene are SGHNT and YYREEE (reference sequence). The CDR3 reads CASSSRQAGMNTEAFF. The CDR3 nucleotides are TGTGCCAGCAGCTCGAGACAGGCCGGAATGAACACTGAAGCTTTCTTT.

This sequence joins TRBV24-1 and TRBJ2-5; a weak D match, TRBD2 (5 bases). This CDR3 is 15 amino acids long. V lost 0 bases, J lost 5 bases, and 12 bases lay in between. The germline V gene has CDR1 KGHDR and CDR2 SFDVKD. The CDR3 DNA follows: TGTGCCACCAGTGATTTGCCGGGGATGGGGGAGACCCAGTACTTC. It encodes CATSDLPGMGETQYF.

This clone appeared a few times. This sequence joins TRBV10-3 and TRBJ1-2; D ambiguous. Per germline, CDR1 ENHRY and CDR2 SYGVKD. CDR3 length: 13 residues. V lost 6 bases to trimming and J lost 7 bases, with 15 bases between them. CDR3 nucleotides: TGTGCCATCAGCTTTGGGTCGGAGGGTGGCTACACCTTC. Translating gives CAISFGSEGGYTF.

This sequence joins TRBV18 and TRBJ1-2, with D uncertain. The germline gives CDR1 KGHSH, CDR2 LQKENI. The CDR3 consists of 17 residues. V was pared by 1 base and J by 0 bases, with 15 bases between. The CDR3 region has the DNA TGTGCCAGCTCACCACTTACCACAGCCATCTCTAACTATGGCTACACCTTC. Its protein product is CASSPLTTAISNYGYTF.

The chain couples TRBV14 to TRBJ2-3; 10 bases map to TRBD2. The V segment lost 2 bases and the J segment 3 bases; nucleotides outside the gene matches: 11. The CDR3 runs to 18 residues. Germline loops: CDR1 SGHDN, CDR2 FVKESK. In nucleotides, the CDR3 is TGTGCCAGCAGCCAAAATCGGGCTAGCGGGGGCCTGACAGATACGCAGTATTTT. Encoded protein: CASSQNRASGGLTDTQYF.

This sequence joins TRBV3-1 (or the pseudogene TRBV3-2) and TRBJ2-2; 11 nucleotides align to TRBD1. Germline V gene data show CDR1 as LGHDT and CDR2 as YNNKEL (reference sequence). This CDR3 is built from 18 residues. The J segment lost 5 bases and the V segment lost 0 bases, leaving 8 bases of the junction unmatched. CDR3 protein: CASSQEVYGQGATGELFF. The CDR3 nucleotides are TGTGCCAGCAGCCAAGAAGTATACGGACAGGGGGCAACCGGGGAGCTGTTTTTT.

V usage is TRBV5-5 and J usage is TRBJ2-7; 10 nucleotides align to TRBD2. V shed 0 bases and J 1 base; nucleotides not matched to a gene: 10. Germline V gives CDR1 SGHKS, CDR2 YYEKEE (reference sequence). The CDR3 contains 18 residues. The CDR3: CASSLVLAGVLLSYEQYF. CDR3 DNA sequence: TGTGCCAGCAGCTTGGTTCTAGCGGGGGTTTTGCTGTCCTACGAGCAGTACTTC.

This chain uses TRBV3-1 (or the pseudogene TRBV3-2) with TRBJ1-1; weak D call: TRBD1 (6 bases). The V gene's germline CDR1 is LGHDT and CDR2 YNNKEL (reference sequence). Trimming took off 4 bases at V and 4 bases at J, with 16 bases between the two ends. The CDR3 is 15 amino acids. The CDR3 loop reads CASSRSLGGGTEAFF. The CDR3 DNA sequence: TGTGCCAGCAGCCGTAGTCTAGGGGGTGGCACTGAAGCTTTCTTT.